The 25 T cell receptor beta chains given below trace back to one sample, sequenced in a study of identical twins' blood T cells. In TCRdb, the 5' RACE reads were re-called with MiXCR into one record per CDR3 protein. The sample lists around 380,000 distinct CDR3 sequences, about 28% occurring once. Sequenced sample: PBMCs. These receptors were obtained from a woman aged 18-49 years in good health.

V gene TRBV9 combines with J gene TRBJ2-6; no clear D. V was cut by 2 bases and J by 0 bases, with 6 bases left in between. Germline CDR1 and CDR2: SGDLS and YYNGEE. CDR3 length equals 15 residues. CDR3 loop: CASSVRFSGANVLTF. CDR3 nucleotides: TGTGCCAGCAGCGTTAGGTTCTCTGGGGCCAACGTCCTGACTTTC. The complete variable domain, with remaining parts taken from reference TRBV9 and TRBJ2-6, reads DSGVTQTPKHLITATGQRVTLRCSPRSGDLSVYWYQQSLDQGLQFLIQYYNGEERAKGNILERFSAQQFPDLHSELNLSSLELGDSALYFCASSVRFSGANVLTFGAGSRLTVL.

This clonotype came up a few times. This chain connects TRBV6-2 or TRBV6-3 to TRBJ2-7, with 11 bases identical to TRBD2. CDR1 is MNHEY, CDR2 SVGEGT, per germline. This CDR3 comprises 14 residues. V lost 5 bases, J lost 3 bases, and 3 bases stayed unmatched. The CDR3 DNA reads as TGTGCCAGCAGTGAAGGGACTAGCGGCTACGAGCAGTACTTC. This codes for CASSEGTSGYEQYF.

The rearrangement links TRBV29-1 to TRBJ2-2; D uncertain. V shed 0 bases and J shed 13 bases, with 15 bases lying between them. The CDR3 covers 13 residues. Germline values: CDR1 SQVTM, CDR2 ANQGSEA. Written as DNA, the CDR3 is TGCAGCGTTGAAGATCTAGTGCATCCGGGGCTGTTTTTT. Translation: CSVEDLVHPGLFF.

V usage is TRBV20-1 and J usage is TRBJ2-2, with D perhaps being TRBD1 or TRBD2 (5 bases each). Germline V gene sequence: CDR1 DFQATT, CDR2 SNEGSKA (reference sequence). The length of the CDR3 is 14 residues. V was cut by 3 bases and J by 5 bases, with 13 bases left in between. The CDR3 DNA reads TGCAGTGCTAGCCGTTCAGGGAGTACCGGGGAGCTGTTTTTT. Protein sequence: CSASRSGSTGELFF.

The chain couples TRBV15 to TRBJ1-5; weak D call: TRBD1 (5 bases). CDR1 is LNHNV and CDR2 is YYDKDF in the germline V gene (reference sequence). Trimming left V 1 base short and J 5 bases short, with 12 bases between. This CDR3 comprises 15 residues. CDR3 sequence: CATSRVEGSDQPQHF. DNA of the CDR3: TGTGCCACCAGCAGAGTTGAGGGGTCGGATCAGCCCCAGCATTTT.

This clonotype appeared a few times. The rearrangement joins TRBV5-1 to TRBJ1-6, with TRBD1 identical over 10 bases. The CDR3 sequence is 14 residues long. Germline values: CDR1 SGHRS, CDR2 YFSETQ. V was clipped by 3 bases and J by 11 bases; unmatched bases: 5. CDR3 in DNA: TGCGCCAGCAGCTCCGGGACAGGGGATGCACCCCTCCACTTT. Its protein product is CASSSGTGDAPLHF.

The chain recombines TRBV7-8 with TRBJ1-5; perhaps TRBD1 as D (5 bases). Per the germline V gene, CDR1 is SGHVS and CDR2 is FQNEAQ. The CDR3 contains 16 residues. Trimming removed 3 bases from V and 3 bases from J, with 15 bases in between. The CDR3 DNA is TGTGCCAGCAGCTTCTCAACCCAGGGAGCCAATCAGCCCCAGCATTTT. Protein sequence: CASSFSTQGANQPQHF. Drawing the rest from reference TRBV7-8 and TRBJ1-5, the complete variable domain is GAGVSQSPRYKVAKRGQDVALRCDPISGHVSLFWYQQALGQGPEFLTYFQNEAQLDKSGLPSDRFFAERPEGSVSTLKIQRTQQEDSAVYLCASSFSTQGANQPQHFGDGTRLSIL.

As concerns this clonotype: A much larger clone is a single base away; this may be a read error. J is TRBJ2-7 and V is TRBV19; possibly TRBD1 for D (5 bases). The CDR3 is made up of 13 amino acids. Trimming took off 8 bases at V and 4 bases at J, with 15 bases between the two ends. CDR1 and CDR2 (germline): LNHDA, SQIVND (reference sequence). The CDR3 DNA reads TGTGCCAGTGGCCCCGGACATTTGTACGAGCAGTACTTC. Translating it yields CASGPGHLYEQYF.

As DNA, the CDR3 is TGTGCCAGCAGCTTGAATTACGGGGAGCTGTTTTTT. Translation gives CASSLNYGELFF. V is TRBV7-2 and J is TRBJ2-2, with D uncertain. Germline V gene data show CDR1 as SGHTA and CDR2 as FQGNSA. CDR3 length equals 12 residues. The V and J ends lost 3 bases and 7 bases respectively, with 6 bases between them.

CDR3 nucleotide sequence: TGTGCCACCCGGACGGGGAATATGAACACTGAAGCTTTCTTT. Its protein is CATRTGNMNTEAFF. The chain has TRBV21-1 and TRBJ1-1; no DNA check was done on the table's D call, TRBD1. TRBV21-1 is classified as a pseudogene. The CDR3 is 14 amino acids.

The V and J genes are TRBV20-1 and TRBJ2-3; 8 nucleotides align to TRBD2. Germline CDR1 and CDR2: DFQATT and SNEGSKA (reference sequence). Trimming removed 6 bases from V and 0 bases from J; junction bases left unmatched: 5. The CDR3 has 14 amino acids. CDR3 protein: CSASASGSTDTQYF. In nucleotides, the CDR3 is TGCAGTGCGAGCGCTAGCGGGAGCACAGATACGCAGTATTTT.

This clonotype has more than one count but fewer than ten. This chain links TRBV12-3 or TRBV12-4 with TRBJ1-6; 9 bases align to TRBD1. Trimming removed 5 bases from V and 10 bases from J; junction bases left unmatched: 6. The CDR3 sequence is 14 residues long. CDR3 residues: CASSTGTGKSPLHF. CDR3 bases: TGTGCCAGCAGTACCGGGACAGGGAAATCACCCCTCCACTTT.

Only a few counts were recorded for this clonotype. The chain carries TRBV20-1 and TRBJ2-5; TRBD2 agrees at 11 bases. The germline V gene has CDR1 DFQATT and CDR2 SNEGSKA (reference sequence). The CDR3 is 16 amino acids. J lost 2 bases, V lost 4 bases, and 9 bases had no gene match. Here the CDR3 reads CSATPLAGGRQETQYF. DNA of the CDR3: TGCAGTGCTACCCCCCTAGCGGGAGGAAGACAAGAGACCCAGTACTTC.

This clonotype was found a few times. The chain links TRBV9 to TRBJ1-3, with TRBD1 identical over 7 bases. Germline lookup yields CDR1 SGDLS and CDR2 YYNGEE. The CDR3 is made up of 14 amino acids. The V and J ends lost 4 bases and 6 bases, in that order; junction bases with no gene match: 7. The CDR3 coding sequence is TGTGCCAGCAGCCCCAGGACAGGCGAAAACACCATATATTTT. It encodes CASSPRTGENTIYF.

This clonotype was counted many times. V and J are TRBV29-1 and TRBJ2-2, with D uncertain. The CDR3 length is 10 residues. Germline values: CDR1 SQVTM, CDR2 ANQGSEA. With 7 bases removed from V and 4 bases from J, the gap between germline ends came to 4 bases. The chain's CDR3 is CSAFTGELFF. CDR3 coding DNA: TGCAGCGCCTTCACCGGGGAGCTGTTTTTT.

Only a few counts were recorded for this clonotype. V and J are TRBV10-2 and TRBJ2-5, with 8 bases fitting TRBD2. Germline V lookup: CDR1 WSHSY, CDR2 SAAADI. J was trimmed by 3 bases and V by 3 bases; bases with no gene match: 9. This CDR3 comprises 16 residues. The CDR3 here is CASSDLRTSLEETQYF. CDR3 DNA: TGCGCCAGCAGTGACCTACGGACTAGCCTAGAAGAGACCCAGTACTTC.

V is TRBV5-1 and J is TRBJ1-1; 8 bases agree with TRBD1. The CDR3 has 14 amino acids. V shed 3 bases and J 4 bases; nucleotides not matched to a gene: 5. Germline V lookup: CDR1 SGHRS, CDR2 YFSETQ. The CDR3: CASSSKQGGTEAFF. The CDR3 DNA is TGCGCCAGCAGCTCTAAACAGGGGGGCACTGAAGCTTTCTTT.

This clonotype was detected ten times or more. This chain uses TRBV20-1 with TRBJ1-6; D unclear. Trimming removed 7 bases from V and 10 bases from J, with 17 bases in between. Germline V lookup: CDR1 DFQATT, CDR2 SNEGSKA (reference sequence). The CDR3 length is 13 residues. CDR3 residues: CSGVKEVGSPLHF. The CDR3 DNA reads TGCAGTGGGGTGAAGGAAGTAGGATCACCCCTCCACTTT.

To note about this clonotype: The CDR3 does not end in the conserved phenylalanine or tryptophan, so this is likely a read error. The genes are TRBV6-2 or TRBV6-3 and TRBJ2-1; possible D gene TRBD1, 5 bases. This CDR3 comprises 12 residues. Germline loops: CDR1 MNHEY, CDR2 SVGEGT. Trimming removed 0 bases from V and 11 bases from J, with 8 bases in between. CDR3 protein: CASSYSRAKQFL. The CDR3, as DNA: TGTGCCAGCAGTTACTCCAGGGCCAAGCAGTTCCTC.

The genes are TRBV11-3 and TRBJ2-1, with D maybe TRBD1 (5 bases). Trimming pared 5 bases from V and 5 bases from J, leaving 10 bases between. The CDR3 totals 13 residues. Germline CDR1 reads SGHNT; CDR2 reads YENEEA. The CDR3 DNA follows: TGTGCCAGCAGCGAGAACAGGAACAATGAGCAGTTCTTC. Amino acids: CASSENRNNEQFF.

This clonotype has only a few counts. The V and J genes are TRBV6-6 and TRBJ2-7; tentatively, D is TRBD2 (6 bases). CDR1 is MNHNY and CDR2 is SVGAGI in the germline V gene (reference sequence). Trimming took 3 bases from V and 2 from J, leaving 14 bases between them. CDR3 length: 15 residues. The CDR3 reads CASSYSGGRTYEQYF. For the CDR3, the DNA is TGTGCCAGCAGTTATTCTGGGGGGAGGACCTACGAGCAGTACTTC.

DNA of the CDR3: TGTGCCAGCAGTCGCGGGACGGTCCAGAATCAGCCCCAGCATTTT. Translating gives CASSRGTVQNQPQHF. The chain employs TRBV12-3 or TRBV12-4 and TRBJ1-5; a possible D gene is TRBD1 (5 bases). With 5 bases removed from V and 4 bases from J, the gap between germline ends came to 15 bases. The length of the CDR3 is 15 residues.

This clonotype was seen a handful of times. V usage is TRBV18 and J usage is TRBJ1-1; D not certain. Trimming took off 2 bases at V and 10 bases at J, with 14 bases between the two ends. The CDR3 spans 13 residues. Germline assignment: CDR1 KGHSH and CDR2 LQKENI. The CDR3 bases are TGTGCCAGCTCACCAGGAATCGGCGAGGGAGCTTTCTTT. Translating it yields CASSPGIGEGAFF.

This clonotype was counted a few times. The chain is built from TRBV6-2 or TRBV6-3 and TRBJ2-3; 7 nucleotides match TRBD2. Germline CDR1 reads MNHEY; CDR2 reads SVGEGT. After removal of 6 bases from V and 4 bases from J, the junction contained 4 bases not matched to a gene. The CDR3 is 13 residues long. CDR3 sequence reads: CASSGLVADTQYF. CDR3 DNA sequence: TGTGCCAGCAGCGGACTAGTGGCAGATACGCAGTATTTT.

The chain couples TRBV11-3 to TRBJ2-1; D is possibly TRBD2 (5 bases). This CDR3 is 16 amino acids long. Per germline, CDR1 SGHNT and CDR2 YENEEA. The V gene lost 5 bases and the J gene lost 0 bases, with 14 bases spanning the gap. The CDR3 is CASSPGGVSSYNEQFF. The CDR3 bases are TGTGCCAGCAGCCCTGGAGGCGTCAGCTCCTACAATGAGCAGTTCTTC.